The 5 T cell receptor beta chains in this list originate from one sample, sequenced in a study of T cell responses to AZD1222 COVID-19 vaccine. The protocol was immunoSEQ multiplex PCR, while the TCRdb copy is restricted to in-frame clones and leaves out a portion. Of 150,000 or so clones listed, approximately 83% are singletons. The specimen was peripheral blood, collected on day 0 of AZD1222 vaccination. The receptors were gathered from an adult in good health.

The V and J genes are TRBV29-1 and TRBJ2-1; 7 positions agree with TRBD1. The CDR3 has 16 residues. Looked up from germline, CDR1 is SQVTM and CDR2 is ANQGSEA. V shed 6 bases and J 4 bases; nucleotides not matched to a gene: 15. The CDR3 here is CSVGGTAAKSYNEQFF. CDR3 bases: TGCAGCGTGGGTGGGACAGCGGCAAAGTCTTACAATGAGCAGTTCTTC.

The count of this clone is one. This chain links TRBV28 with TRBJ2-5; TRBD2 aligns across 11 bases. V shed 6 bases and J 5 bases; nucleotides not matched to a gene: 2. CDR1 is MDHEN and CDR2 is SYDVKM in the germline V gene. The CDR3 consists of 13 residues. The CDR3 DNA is TGTGCCAGCAGACTAGCGGGAGTGGAGACCCAGTACTTC. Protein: CASRLAGVETQYF.

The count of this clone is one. In DNA, the CDR3 is TGTGCCAGCAGCGCTCCCCCGGGACAGGACCACGAGCAGTACTTC. It encodes CASSAPPGQDHEQYF. The chain has TRBV9 and TRBJ2-7, with 8 bases that match TRBD1. Germline assignment: CDR1 SGDLS and CDR2 YYNGEE. J gave up 5 bases and V 3 bases, and 10 bases lay outside the gene matches. The CDR3 consists of 15 residues.

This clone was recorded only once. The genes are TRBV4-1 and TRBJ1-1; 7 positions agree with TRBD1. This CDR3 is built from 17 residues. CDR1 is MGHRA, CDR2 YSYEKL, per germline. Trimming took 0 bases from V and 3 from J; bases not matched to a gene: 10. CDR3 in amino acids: CASSQDPRQGGDTEAFF. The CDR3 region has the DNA TGCGCCAGCAGCCAAGATCCCCGACAGGGAGGGGACACTGAAGCTTTCTTT.

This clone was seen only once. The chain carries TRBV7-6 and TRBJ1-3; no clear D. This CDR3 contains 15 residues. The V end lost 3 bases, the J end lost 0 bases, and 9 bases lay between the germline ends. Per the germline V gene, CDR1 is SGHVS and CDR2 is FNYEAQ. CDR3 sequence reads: CASSLDGSSGNTIYF. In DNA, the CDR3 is TGTGCCAGCAGCTTGGACGGGAGCTCTGGAAACACCATATATTTT.